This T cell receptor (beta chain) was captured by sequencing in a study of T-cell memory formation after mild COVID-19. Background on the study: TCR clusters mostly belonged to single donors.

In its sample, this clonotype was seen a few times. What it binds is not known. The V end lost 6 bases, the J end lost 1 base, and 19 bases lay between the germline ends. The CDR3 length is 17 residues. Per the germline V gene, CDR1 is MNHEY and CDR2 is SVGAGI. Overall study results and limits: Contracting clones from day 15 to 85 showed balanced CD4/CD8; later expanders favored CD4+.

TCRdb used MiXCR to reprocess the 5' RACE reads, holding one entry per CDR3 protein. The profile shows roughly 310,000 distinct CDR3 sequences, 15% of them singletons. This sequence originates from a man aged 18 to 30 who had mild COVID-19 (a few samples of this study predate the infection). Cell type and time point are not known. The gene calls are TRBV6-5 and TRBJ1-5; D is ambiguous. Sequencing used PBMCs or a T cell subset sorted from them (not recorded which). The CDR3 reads CASSRGVDRASNQPQHF. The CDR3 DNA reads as TGTGCCAGCAGCAGAGGTGTAGATAGGGCAAGCAATCAGCCCCAGCATTTT.